One and the same sample provided the 10 T cell receptor beta chains below, sequenced in a study of blood T cell repertoires in COVID-19. Sequencing was performed with immunoSEQ multiplex PCR; in TCRdb, only in-frame clones are kept and a portion is missing. The sample lists about 390,000 clones; around nine tenths were seen once. Sequenced material: PBMCs or T cells enriched from blood (not recorded which). These TCRs come from a woman in her fifties or sixties who had recovered from COVID-19.

This chain uses TRBV7-9 with TRBJ1-1; unclear D gene. Germline CDR1 is SEHNR and CDR2 is FQNEAQ (reference sequence). The CDR3 sequence is 15 residues long. Trimming left V 1 base short and J 0 bases short, with 9 bases between. CDR3 sequence reads: CASSLVVPMNTEAFF. The CDR3 bases are TGTGCCAGCAGCTTAGTTGTCCCTATGAACACTGAAGCTTTCTTT. The full variable domain, in which reference TRBV7-9 and TRBJ1-1 provide the parts outside the CDR3, is DTGVSQNPRHKITKRGQNVTFRCDPISEHNRLYWYRQTLGQGPEFLTYFQNEAQLEKSRLLSDRFSAERPKGSFSTLEIQRTEQGDSAMYLCASSLVVPMNTEAFFGQGTRLTVV.

CDR3 residues: CASSPSDRALSGNTIYF. The CDR3 DNA reads as TGTGCCAGCTCACCATCGGACAGGGCCCTCTCTGGAAACACCATATATTTT. This chain connects TRBV18 to TRBJ1-3, with TRBD1 matching 8 bases. In germline, CDR1 is KGHSH, CDR2 LQKENI. CDR3 length: 17 residues. Germline trimming cut 2 bases from V and 0 bases from J; bases unmatched to any gene: 6.

Note on this clone: The germline gene is not matched at one end of the junction; a read error may be the cause. Additional DNA sequences in this sample encode the identical CDR3. V gene TRBV7-2 combines with J gene TRBJ1-6; D perhaps matches TRBD1 (6 bases). CDR3 length equals 16 residues. Germline CDR1 is SGHTA and CDR2 is FQGNSA. The CDR3 sequence: CASSLDRSTGRSPLHF. CDR3 DNA: TGCGCCAGCAGCCTAGATAGGTCTACAGGGCGATCACCCCTCCACTTT.

The rearrangement joins TRBV4-2 to TRBJ1-6; 7 nucleotides line up with TRBD1. CDR1 and CDR2 from the germline V gene are LGHNA and YNFKEQ. V was pared by 0 bases and J by 6 bases, with 8 bases of the junction left unmatched. The CDR3 length is 17 residues. The CDR3 sequence: CASSQDMSGTVNSPLHF. In DNA, the CDR3 is TGTGCCAGCAGCCAAGACATGTCCGGGACAGTTAATTCACCCCTCCACTTT.

The chain joins TRBV11-2 to TRBJ1-2; TRBD1 matches 12 bases. In germline, CDR1 is SGHAT, CDR2 FQNNGV. The CDR3 contains 15 residues. The V gene end was trimmed by 3 bases and the J gene end by 5 bases; junction bases not matched to a gene: 4. The CDR3 region has the DNA TGTGCCAGCAGCTTGGGACAGGGGGCTTATTATGGCTACACCTTC. Encoded protein: CASSLGQGAYYGYTF.

Turning to this clone: Other DNA sequences within the sample encode an identical CDR3. The V and J genes are TRBV19 and TRBJ1-3; D possibly corresponds to TRBD1 (6 bases). The CDR3 loop spans 13 amino acids. Germline V lookup: CDR1 LNHDA, CDR2 SQIVND (reference sequence). Trimming removed 6 bases at V and 4 bases at J, with 10 bases between. The CDR3 loop reads CASSTGSGNTIYF. CDR3 nucleotide sequence: TGTGCCAGTAGCACAGGGTCCGGAAACACCATATATTTT. The full variable domain, in which reference TRBV19 and TRBJ1-3 provide the parts outside the CDR3, is DGGITQSPKYLFRKEGQNVTLSCEQNLNHDAMYWYRQDPGQGLRLIYYSQIVNDFQKGDIAEGYSVSREKKESFPLTVTSAQKNPTAFYLCASSTGSGNTIYFGEGSWLTVV.

The V gene is TRBV4-3, the J gene TRBJ2-3, with a weak D call TRBD1 (6 bases). The germline V gene encodes CDR1 LGHNA and CDR2 YSLEER. The V gene lost 6 bases and the J gene lost 4 bases, with 20 bases spanning the gap. CDR3 size: 16 residues. Written as DNA, the CDR3 is TGCGCCAGCAGGCGCGGAGTAGGGGGAACCCCAGATACGCAGTATTTT. This translates into CASRRGVGGTPDTQYF.

This chain's CDR3 is CASTLTGGNQPQHF. Here the CDR3 DNA reads TGTGCCAGCACCCTGACAGGGGGCAATCAGCCCCAGCATTTT. V and J are TRBV28 and TRBJ1-5; 8 positions agree with TRBD1. CDR3 length: 14 amino acids. The V gene end was trimmed by 7 bases and the J gene end by 2 bases; junction bases not matched to a gene: 4. The germline CDR1 and CDR2 sequences are MDHEN and SYDVKM.

The V gene is TRBV3-1 (or the pseudogene TRBV3-2), the J gene TRBJ2-7; 9 bases are a match to TRBD2. The CDR3 is 15 amino acids. V lost 1 base to trimming and J lost 3 bases; unmatched junction nucleotides: 4. The germline V gene has CDR1 LGHDT and CDR2 YNNKEL (reference sequence). In nucleotides, the CDR3 is TGTGCCAGCAGCCAAGGCGGGGGGGCCGTCTACGAGCAGTACTTC. Protein sequence: CASSQGGGAVYEQYF.

V and J are TRBV27 and TRBJ2-3, with D perhaps TRBD1 (5 bases). The CDR3 totals 15 residues. In germline, CDR1 is MNHEY, CDR2 SMNVEV (reference sequence). The V end lost 4 bases, the J end lost 3 bases, and 14 bases lay between the germline ends. This chain's CDR3 is CASSWQGGMTDTQYF. The CDR3 DNA sequence: TGTGCCAGCAGTTGGCAGGGTGGGATGACAGATACGCAGTATTTT.